This TCR beta chain was recorded in a study of blood T cell repertoires in COVID-19. Across the whole study: Samples came from the United States, Italy and Spain, spanning acute and convalescent COVID-19.

Sequenced by immunoSEQ multiplex PCR; TCRdb stores in-frame clones only, minus some. The top ten hold roughly 4.9% of the sample, which has 230,000 or so clones, approximately 79% seen once. CDR3 length equals 14 residues. V was cut by 4 bases and J by 1 base, with 11 bases left in between. Germline V gene data show CDR1 as MDHEN and CDR2 as SYDVKM. The sequencing input was peripheral blood. The rearrangement uses TRBV28 and TRBJ2-7; D call uncertain. The sequence was obtained from a human donor in a cohort sampled during active COVID-19. As DNA, the CDR3 is TGTGCCAGCAGTTACGAGGTGTTGTCCTACGAGCAGTACTTC. Its protein is CASSYEVLSYEQYF.